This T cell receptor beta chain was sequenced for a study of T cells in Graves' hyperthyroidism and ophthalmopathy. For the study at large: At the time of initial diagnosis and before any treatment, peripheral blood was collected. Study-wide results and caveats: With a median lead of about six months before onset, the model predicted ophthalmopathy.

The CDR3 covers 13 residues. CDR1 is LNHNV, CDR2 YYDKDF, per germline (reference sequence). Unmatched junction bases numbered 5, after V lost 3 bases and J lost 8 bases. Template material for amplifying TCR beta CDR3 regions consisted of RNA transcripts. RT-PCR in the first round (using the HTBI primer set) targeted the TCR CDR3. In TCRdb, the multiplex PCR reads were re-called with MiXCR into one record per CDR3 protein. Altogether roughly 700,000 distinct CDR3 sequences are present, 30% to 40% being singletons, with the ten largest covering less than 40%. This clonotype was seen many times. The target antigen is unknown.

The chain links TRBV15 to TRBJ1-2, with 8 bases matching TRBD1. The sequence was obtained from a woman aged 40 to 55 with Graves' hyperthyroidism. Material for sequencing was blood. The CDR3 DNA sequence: TGTGCCACCAGCAGTCTGGACAGGGACGGCTACACCTTC. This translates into CATSSLDRDGYTF.